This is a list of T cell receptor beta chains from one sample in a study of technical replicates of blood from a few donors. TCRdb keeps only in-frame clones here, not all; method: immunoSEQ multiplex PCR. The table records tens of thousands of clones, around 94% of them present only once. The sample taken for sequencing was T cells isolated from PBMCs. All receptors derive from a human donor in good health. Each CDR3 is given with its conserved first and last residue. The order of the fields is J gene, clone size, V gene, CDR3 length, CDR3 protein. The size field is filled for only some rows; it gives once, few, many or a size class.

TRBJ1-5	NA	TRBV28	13	CASSSRGYQPQHF
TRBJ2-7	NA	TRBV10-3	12	CAISTTGNEQYF
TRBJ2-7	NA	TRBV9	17	CASSEADRTSGRGEQYF
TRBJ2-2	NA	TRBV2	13	CASISWATGELFF
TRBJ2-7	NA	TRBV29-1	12	CSVRTGGYEQYF
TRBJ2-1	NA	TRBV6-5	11	CASSYELEQFF
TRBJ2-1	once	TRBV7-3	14	CASSLGLTGDEQFF
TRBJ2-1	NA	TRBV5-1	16	CASSLQAGGPRYEQFF
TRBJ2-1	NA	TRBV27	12	CESQSGGSEQFF
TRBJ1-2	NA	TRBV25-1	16	CASSEYGGTANYGYTF
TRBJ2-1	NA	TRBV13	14	CASSLGRGNNEQFF
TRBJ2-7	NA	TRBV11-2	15	CASSLEPSGIDEQYF
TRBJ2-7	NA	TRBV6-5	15	CASSYSRGLSYEQYF
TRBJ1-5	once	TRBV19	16	CASSYIQGSSNQPQHF
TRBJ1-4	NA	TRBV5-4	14	CASSLGGLNEKLFF
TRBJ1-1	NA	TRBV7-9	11	CASEPQGEAFF
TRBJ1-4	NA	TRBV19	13	CASIGTGREKLFF
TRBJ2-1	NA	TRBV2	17	CASGTKGTTVSYNEQFF
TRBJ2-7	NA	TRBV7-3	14	CASSISTGAYEQYF
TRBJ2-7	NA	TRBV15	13	CATSAGIGYEQYF
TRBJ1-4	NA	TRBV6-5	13	CASSPTYWEKLFF
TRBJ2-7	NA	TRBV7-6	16	CASSLALTLSSYEQYF
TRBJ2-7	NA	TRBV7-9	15	CASSLFSFTTYEQYF
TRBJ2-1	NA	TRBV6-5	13	CASSYRRYNEQFF
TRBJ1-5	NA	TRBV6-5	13	CASSAIVHQPQHF
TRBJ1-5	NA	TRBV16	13	CASRRGDGQPQHF
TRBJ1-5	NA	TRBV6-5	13	CASSYLLNQPQHF
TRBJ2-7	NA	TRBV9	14	CASSLGDITYEQYF
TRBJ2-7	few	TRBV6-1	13	CASQRGPSYEQYF
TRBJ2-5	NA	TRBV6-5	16	CASSYSSPGLQETQYF
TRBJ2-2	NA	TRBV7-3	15	CASSLLPGTTGELFF
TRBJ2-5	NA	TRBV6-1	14	CASSDGGRGETQYF
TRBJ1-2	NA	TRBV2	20	CATFRVVGAFDRRHNYGYTF
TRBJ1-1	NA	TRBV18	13	CASSLQGIAEAFF
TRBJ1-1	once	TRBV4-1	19	CASSQDSPVGRPMNTEAFF
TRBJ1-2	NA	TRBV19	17	CASSDRQARSFPYGYTF
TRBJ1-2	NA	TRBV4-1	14	CASSQEGQLYGYTF
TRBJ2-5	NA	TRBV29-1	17	CSVEFWGTSGSQETQYF
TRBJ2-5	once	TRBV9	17	CASSVAVQGGVGETQYF
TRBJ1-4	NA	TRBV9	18	CASSVDRSEVKNLEKLFF
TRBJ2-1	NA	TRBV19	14	CASSGTSTYNEQFF
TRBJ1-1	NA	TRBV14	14	CASSRRGENTEAFF
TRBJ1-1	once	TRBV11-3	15	CASSPQKGGDTEAFF
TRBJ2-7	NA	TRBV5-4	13	CASSSGSSYEQYF
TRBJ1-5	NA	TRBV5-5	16	CASSPRTGVSSQPQHF
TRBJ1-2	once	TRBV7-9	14	CASSQGTGNYGYTF
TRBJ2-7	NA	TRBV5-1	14	CASSLAGAPYEQYF
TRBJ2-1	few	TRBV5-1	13	CASSLLGDNEQFF
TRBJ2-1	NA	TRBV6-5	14	CASSGLAGYNEQFF
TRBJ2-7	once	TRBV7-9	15	CASSLASGRASEQYF
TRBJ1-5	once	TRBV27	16	CASSPSLGEMNQPQHF
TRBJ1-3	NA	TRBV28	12	CATDSSGNTIYF